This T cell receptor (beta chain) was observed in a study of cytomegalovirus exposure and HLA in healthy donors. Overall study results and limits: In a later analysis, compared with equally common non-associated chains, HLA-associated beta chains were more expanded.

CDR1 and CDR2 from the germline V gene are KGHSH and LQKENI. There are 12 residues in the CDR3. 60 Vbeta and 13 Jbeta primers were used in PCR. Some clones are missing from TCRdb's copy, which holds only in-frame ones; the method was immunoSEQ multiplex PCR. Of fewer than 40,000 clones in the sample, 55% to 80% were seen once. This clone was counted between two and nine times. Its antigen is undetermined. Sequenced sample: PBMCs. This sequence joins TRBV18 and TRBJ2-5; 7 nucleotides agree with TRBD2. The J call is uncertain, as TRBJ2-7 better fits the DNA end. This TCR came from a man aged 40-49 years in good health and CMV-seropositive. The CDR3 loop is CASSGGGSEQYF. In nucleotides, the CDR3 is TGTGCCAGCTCGGGGGGGGGATCCGAGCAGTACTTC.